The entry below gives a single TCR beta chain sequence along with its context. The record originates from a study of control samples from healthy donors and cancer patients. Repertoires were generated with immunoSEQ multiplex PCR, while TCRdb's copy carries only in-frame clones and drops some. Seen here are 50,000 to 70,000 clones, roughly 95% observed once, and the top ten hold 1.1%. V gave up 4 bases and J gave up 6 bases, with 9 bases separating them. The germline V gene encodes CDR1 ENHRY and CDR2 SYGVKD. This CDR3 comprises 12 residues. The source is a woman under 30 in good health. The chain combines TRBV10-3 with TRBJ1-2; possible D gene TRBD1, 6 bases. Material: blood. Here the CDR3 reads CAISGAGDGYTF. Here the CDR3 DNA reads TGTGCCATCAGTGGTGCAGGGGATGGCTACACCTTC.